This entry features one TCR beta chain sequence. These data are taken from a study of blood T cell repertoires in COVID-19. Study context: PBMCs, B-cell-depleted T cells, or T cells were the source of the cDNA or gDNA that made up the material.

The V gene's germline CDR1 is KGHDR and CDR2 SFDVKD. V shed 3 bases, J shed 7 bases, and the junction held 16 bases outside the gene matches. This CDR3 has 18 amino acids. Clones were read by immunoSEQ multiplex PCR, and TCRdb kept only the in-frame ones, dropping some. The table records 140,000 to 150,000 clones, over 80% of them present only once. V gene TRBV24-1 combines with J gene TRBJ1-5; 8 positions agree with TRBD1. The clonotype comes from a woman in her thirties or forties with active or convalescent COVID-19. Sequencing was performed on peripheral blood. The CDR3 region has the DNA TGTGCCACCAGTGATCCACCTGTGAGACAGGGGTGTGGACAGCCCCAGCATTTT. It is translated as CATSDPPVRQGCGQPQHF.